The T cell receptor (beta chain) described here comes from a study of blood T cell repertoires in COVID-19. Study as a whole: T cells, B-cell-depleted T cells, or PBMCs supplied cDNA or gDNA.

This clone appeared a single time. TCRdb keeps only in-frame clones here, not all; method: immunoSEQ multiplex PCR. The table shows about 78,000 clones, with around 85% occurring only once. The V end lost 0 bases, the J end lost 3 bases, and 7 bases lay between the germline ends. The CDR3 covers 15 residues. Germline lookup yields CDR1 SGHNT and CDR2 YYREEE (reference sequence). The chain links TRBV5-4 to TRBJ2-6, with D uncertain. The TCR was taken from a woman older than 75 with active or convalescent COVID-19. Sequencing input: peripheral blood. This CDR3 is CASSLAQIGANVLTF. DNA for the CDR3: TGTGCCAGCAGCTTGGCACAGATTGGGGCCAACGTCCTGACTTTC.